These 31 T cell receptor beta chains were all obtained from the same sample, sequenced in a study of cytotoxic CD8 clonotypes in ibrutinib-treated CLL. Clones were sequenced by immunoSEQ multiplex PCR, and TCRdb holds only the in-frame ones, with some missing. The repertoire holds about 92,000 clones, with around 77% as singletons. The sequencing here drew on PBMCs, taken after 24 months of ibrutinib treatment. The receptor source for this set is a human donor with chronic lymphocytic leukemia.

V and J are TRBV29-1 and TRBJ1-1; D possibly corresponds to TRBD1 (5 bases). The V gene's germline CDR1 is SQVTM and CDR2 ANQGSEA. Between the trimmed V and J ends, which lost 7 bases and 3 bases, there was a span of 12 bases. This CDR3 spans 12 amino acids. CDR3 DNA sequence: TGCAGCGCCCTGGGACTGGACACTGAAGCTTTCTTT. This sequence encodes CSALGLDTEAFF.

The chain employs TRBV25-1 and TRBJ2-1, with 11 bases lining up with TRBD2. The germline gives CDR1 MGHDK, CDR2 SYGVNS. CDR3 length equals 15 residues. Trimming removed 1 base from V and 5 bases from J; junction bases left unmatched: 1. DNA of the CDR3: TGTGCCAGCAGTGAATCACTAGCGGGGGACAATGAGCAGTTCTTC. This codes for CASSESLAGDNEQFF.

Only one count was recorded for this clone. The chain recombines TRBV6-5 with TRBJ2-7; perhaps TRBD1 as D (6 bases). Germline V gene lookup returns CDR1 MNHEY and CDR2 SVGAGI. V lost 6 bases and J lost 1, with 13 bases in between. CDR3 length: 14 amino acids. In DNA form, the CDR3 reads TGTGCCAGCAGCTCCGGGACAACATCCTACGAGCAGTACTTC. Translating it yields CASSSGTTSYEQYF.

The J gene is TRBJ1-2, the V gene TRBV7-2; D might be TRBD1 (6 bases). V lost 5 bases and J lost 8, with 12 bases in between. CDR1 and CDR2 (germline): SGHTA, FQGNSA. The CDR3 consists of 12 residues. CDR3 sequence: CASSQRGLGYTF. DNA for the CDR3: TGTGCCAGCAGCCAAAGGGGGTTGGGCTACACCTTC.

The chain links TRBV4-3 to TRBJ2-7; D uncertain. Per germline, CDR1 LGHNA and CDR2 YSLEER. V lost 0 bases, J lost 3 bases, and 9 bases lay in between. The CDR3 is 14 residues long. The CDR3 bases are TGCGCCAGCAGCCAAGATCGCATCTACTACGAGCAGTACTTC. It yields the protein CASSQDRIYYEQYF.

The CDR3 DNA reads TGTGCCAGCAGGTTGGGAGGGGGCACTGAAGCTTTCTTT. Translating gives CASRLGGGTEAFF. The chain combines TRBV7-2 with TRBJ1-1, with TRBD1 as a possible D gene (6 bases). The CDR3 totals 13 residues. The germline V gene encodes CDR1 SGHTA and CDR2 FQGNSA. V was cut by 6 bases and J by 4 bases, with 12 bases left in between.

The sample holds many counts of this clone. This chain uses TRBV30 with TRBJ1-2; the D is unclear. Germline CDR1 is GTSNPN and CDR2 is SVGIG (reference sequence). Trimming stripped 0 bases from V and 4 bases from J, with 15 bases between. This CDR3 is built from 15 residues. The CDR3 DNA reads TGTGCCTGGAGTGTACGAGCCAGCGTCTCCTATGGCTACACCTTC. It codes for CAWSVRASVSYGYTF. The full variable domain, in which reference TRBV30 and TRBJ1-2 provide the parts outside the CDR3, is SQTIHQWPATLVQPVGSPLSLECTVEGTSNPNLYWYRQAAGRGLQLLFYSVGIGQISSEVPQNLSASRPQDRQFILSSKKLLLSDSGFYLCAWSVRASVSYGYTFGSGTRLTVV.

The V gene is TRBV9, the J gene TRBJ1-4, with D maybe TRBD1 (5 bases). Trimming cost V 3 bases and J 8 bases, with 17 bases left between them. This CDR3 spans 15 amino acids. Germline V gene data show CDR1 as SGDLS and CDR2 as YYNGEE. CDR3 in amino acids: CASSAGTGRYEKLFF. In nucleotides, the CDR3 is TGTGCCAGCAGCGCGGGGACCGGGAGGTACGAAAAACTGTTTTTT.

V gene TRBV7-9 combines with J gene TRBJ2-2, with TRBD2 matching 10 bases. V dropped 3 bases and J dropped 4; count of bases not matched to a gene: 5. The CDR3 covers 16 residues. From germline, CDR1 is SEHNR and CDR2 FQNEAQ (reference sequence). This CDR3 is CASSLGSGRFTGELFF. Written as DNA, the CDR3 is TGTGCCAGCAGCTTGGGTAGCGGGAGGTTCACCGGGGAGCTGTTTTTT.

The J gene is TRBJ2-3, the V gene TRBV7-3, with D unresolved. Germline CDR1 and CDR2: SGHTA and FQGTGA. V shed 4 bases and J shed 9 bases, with 14 bases lying between them. CDR3 length: 13 amino acids. As DNA, the CDR3 is TGTGCCAGCAGCTCCCTCAATGGTGACACGCAGTATTTT. Amino acids: CASSSLNGDTQYF. Full variable domain (outside the CDR3, taken from reference TRBV7-3 and TRBJ2-3): GAGVSQTPSNKVTEKGKYVELRCDPISGHTALYWYRQSLGQGPEFLIYFQGTGAADDSGLPNDRFFAVRPEGSVSTLKIQRTERGDSAVYLCASSSLNGDTQYFGPGTRLTVL.

Written as DNA, the CDR3 is TGTGCCACTTCCGGGACAGGGGGCGCGTGGGAGACCCAGTACTTC. It codes for CATSGTGGAWETQYF. This chain connects TRBV10-3 to TRBJ2-5, with 12 bases that match TRBD1. V gave up 10 bases and J gave up 5 bases; unmatched junction bases: 11. This CDR3 has 15 amino acids. Looked up from germline, CDR1 is ENHRY and CDR2 is SYGVKD.

This clone was detected only a few times. DNA of the CDR3: TGTGCCATCAGAGCTACAGCGGGAGGCCCCTCCTACGAGCAGTACTTC. It is translated as CAIRATAGGPSYEQYF. The rearrangement uses TRBV10-3 and TRBJ2-7; 9 nucleotides align to TRBD2. Looked up from germline, CDR1 is ENHRY and CDR2 is SYGVKD. The CDR3 totals 16 residues. V shed 6 bases and J 0 bases; nucleotides not matched to a gene: 9.

J is TRBJ2-6 and V is TRBV30; maybe TRBD2 (7 bases). The CDR3 sequence is 18 residues long. V dropped 0 bases and J dropped 0 bases, with 15 bases sitting between them. Looked up from germline, CDR1 is GTSNPN and CDR2 is SVGIG (reference sequence). The CDR3 nucleotides read TGTGCCTGGAGTGTACGGGGGGCCCGTTCCTCTGGGGCCAACGTCCTGACTTTC. As protein: CAWSVRGARSSGANVLTF.

This clone was seen a single time. V is TRBV7-9 and J is TRBJ2-1, with D maybe TRBD2 (7 bases). The CDR3 spans 15 residues. V shed 6 bases and J shed 0 bases, with 12 bases lying between them. The germline gives CDR1 SEHNR, CDR2 FQNEAQ (reference sequence). CDR3 protein: CASRSGDYSYNEQFF. The CDR3 DNA follows: TGTGCCAGCAGATCAGGGGACTACTCCTACAATGAGCAGTTCTTC.

This chain uses TRBV7-3 with TRBJ1-1, with 7 positions matching TRBD1. The CDR3 spans 14 residues. Germline CDR1 and CDR2: SGHTA and FQGTGA. The J segment lost 1 base and the V segment lost 2 bases, leaving 1 base of the junction unmatched. CDR3 in amino acids: CASSLEGANTEAFF. In DNA, the CDR3 is TGTGCCAGCAGCTTAGAGGGGGCGAACACTGAAGCTTTCTTT.

V is TRBV7-9 and J is TRBJ2-1; TRBD2 agrees at 9 bases. This CDR3 has 16 amino acids. J gave up 6 bases and V 0 bases, and 6 bases lay outside the gene matches. Per the germline V gene, CDR1 is SEHNR and CDR2 is FQNEAQ (reference sequence). CDR3 bases: TGTGCCAGCAGCTTAGCGCCGGCTAGCGGGACCAATGAGCAGTTCTTC. Amino acids: CASSLAPASGTNEQFF.

The rearrangement joins TRBV19 to TRBJ2-1; D may be TRBD1 (6 bases). Germline CDR1 LNHDA, CDR2 SQIVND (reference sequence). V shed 3 bases and J shed 4 bases, with 10 bases lying between them. This CDR3 contains 14 residues. The CDR3 loop is CASSIGTGYNEQFF. DNA of the CDR3: TGTGCCAGTAGTATTGGCACAGGGTACAATGAGCAGTTCTTC.

This sequence joins TRBV7-6 and TRBJ2-2; D gene ambiguous. V lost 0 bases and J lost 6, with 11 bases in between. Germline lookup yields CDR1 SGHVS and CDR2 FNYEAQ. This CDR3 comprises 15 residues. The CDR3 loop is CASSLAAHLAGELFF. The CDR3 nucleotides read TGTGCCAGCAGCTTAGCGGCCCACCTGGCCGGGGAGCTGTTTTTT.

The J gene is TRBJ1-1, the V gene TRBV5-4; TRBD1 might be the D (5 bases). This CDR3 region has 11 residues. CDR1 is SGHNT, CDR2 YYREEE, per germline (reference sequence). V lost 8 bases to trimming and J lost 9 bases, with 14 bases between them. The chain's CDR3 is CASFTGGKAFF. In DNA form, the CDR3 reads TGTGCCAGTTTCACTGGGGGGAAAGCTTTCTTT.

The V and J genes are TRBV7-2 and TRBJ1-2; D might be TRBD1 (5 bases). This CDR3 comprises 15 residues. In germline, CDR1 is SGHTA, CDR2 FQGNSA. V was clipped by 6 bases and J by 4 bases, with 18 bases between them. CDR3 nucleotide sequence: TGTGCCAGCAGGACGGGGCAGGGTGAAGTCTATGGCTACACCTTC. Protein product: CASRTGQGEVYGYTF. The entire variable domain, with the rest obtained from reference TRBV7-2 and TRBJ1-2, is as follows: GAGVSQSPSNKVTEKGKDVELRCDPISGHTALYWYRQSLGQGLEFLIYFQGNSAPDKSGLPSDRFSAERTGGSVSTLTIQRTQQEDSAVYLCASRTGQGEVYGYTFGSGTRLTVV.

The chain is built from TRBV27 and TRBJ2-5; D might be TRBD2 (5 bases). In germline, CDR1 is MNHEY, CDR2 SMNVEV (reference sequence). V shed 2 bases and J shed 4 bases, with 11 bases lying between them. The CDR3 runs 14 residues. The CDR3 DNA reads as TGTGCCAGCAGTTTAGAGGCTCGGGGAGAGACCCAGTACTTC. This codes for CASSLEARGETQYF.

This chain uses TRBV27 with TRBJ2-1; 7 nucleotides align to TRBD2. The CDR3 runs 14 residues. Germline V lookup: CDR1 MNHEY, CDR2 SMNVEV (reference sequence). V dropped 3 bases and J dropped 5; count of bases not matched to a gene: 4. The CDR3 nucleotides are TGTGCCAGCAGTTTTGGGACTAACCACAATGAGCAGTTCTTC. It is translated as CASSFGTNHNEQFF.

V usage is TRBV10-3 and J usage is TRBJ2-1, with D possibly matching TRBD2 (7 bases). The CDR3 extends over 12 amino acids. CDR1 and CDR2 (germline): ENHRY, SYGVKD. Trimming removed 6 bases at V and 8 bases at J, with 11 bases between. The CDR3: CAIREGGDEQFF. Written as DNA, the CDR3 is TGTGCCATCAGGGAAGGGGGGGATGAGCAGTTCTTC.

This rearrangement joins TRBV28 to TRBJ1-2; 7 positions agree with TRBD1. Trimming removed 7 bases from V and 0 bases from J; junction bases left unmatched: 17. The CDR3 consists of 18 residues. Looked up from germline, CDR1 is MDHEN and CDR2 is SYDVKM. CDR3 sequence reads: CASTPGGQGGPSNYGYTF. The CDR3 DNA reads as TGTGCCAGCACCCCCGGAGGGCAGGGGGGACCTTCTAACTATGGCTACACCTTC.

This clone was seen a single time. The CDR3 spells CASTQLTGTFYGYTF. The DNA for the CDR3 is TGTGCCAGCACCCAACTGACAGGCACCTTCTATGGCTACACCTTC. The rearrangement uses TRBV27 and TRBJ1-2; D is perhaps TRBD1 (6 bases). The germline CDR1 and CDR2 sequences are MNHEY and SMNVEV (reference sequence). Trimming cost V 7 bases and J 4 bases, with 19 bases left between them. The CDR3 contains 15 residues.

The genes are TRBV6-1 and TRBJ2-1; TRBD1 aligns across 7 bases. The CDR3 extends over 15 amino acids. V was pared by 6 bases and J by 6 bases, with 11 bases of the junction left unmatched. CDR1 MNHNS and CDR2 SASEGT come from the germline V gene. CDR3 residues: CASRLLWDSPNEQFF. CDR3 coding DNA: TGTGCCAGCAGATTATTATGGGACAGCCCCAATGAGCAGTTCTTC.

This chain uses TRBV6-5 with TRBJ1-5; D is undetermined. Per the germline V gene, CDR1 is MNHEY and CDR2 is SVGAGI. This CDR3 has 13 amino acids. V was pared by 2 bases and J by 6 bases, with 8 bases between. CDR3 sequence: CASSYDVTQPQHF. The CDR3 DNA reads TGTGCCAGCAGTTACGATGTAACTCAGCCCCAGCATTTT.

This clone was counted a few times. V gene TRBV28 combines with J gene TRBJ2-7, with 7 bases that match TRBD1. V shed 8 bases, J shed 6 bases, and the junction held 13 bases outside the gene matches. The CDR3 is 14 amino acids. The germline CDR1 and CDR2 sequences are MDHEN and SYDVKM. This CDR3 is CASRRQGFEAEQYF. The DNA of the CDR3 is TGTGCCAGCCGGAGACAGGGATTCGAAGCCGAGCAGTACTTC.

The DNA of the CDR3 is TGTGCCAGCAGTGGAGGGGGACCCTGGAGCTCCTATAATTCACCCCTCCACTTT. Its protein product is CASSGGGPWSSYNSPLHF. The J gene is TRBJ1-6, the V gene TRBV2; D perhaps matches TRBD1 (6 bases). Germline V gives CDR1 SNHLY, CDR2 FYNNEI. V was shortened by 4 bases and J by 0 bases, with 16 bases between the two germline ends. This CDR3 is 18 amino acids long.

On this clone: The junction differs from germline at one of its ends, possibly a read error. This chain links TRBV14 with TRBJ1-2, with D possibly being TRBD1 (5 bases). This CDR3 has 15 amino acids. Germline V gives CDR1 SGHDN, CDR2 FVKESK. CDR3 sequence reads: CVSSHSRDPYYGYTF. CDR3 coding DNA: TGTGTCAGCAGCCATTCCCGGGACCCTTACTATGGCTACACCTTC.

The chain uses TRBV21-1 and TRBJ2-7; no DNA check was done on the table's D call, TRBD2. TRBV21-1 is tagged as a pseudogene. The CDR3 spans 15 residues. Here the CDR3 reads CASSKAEGGWNEQYF. The CDR3 nucleotides are TGTGCCAGCAGCAAAGCCGAGGGGGGGTGGAACGAGCAGTACTTC.